Here is one T cell receptor (beta chain) with its context. Its antigen is unknown. No base quality values were provided; no much bigger clone lies one nucleotide off. The donors were healthy, HIV-negative adults with no recently reported acute infections or vaccinations. All donors were Caucasian adults living in Nashville, Tennessee, USA. CD4+ T cells were enriched by magnetic negative selection; naive cells were then positively selected on CD45RA, and the negative fraction formed the memory subset. Blood was obtained by leukapheresis, after which PBMCs were separated by Ficoll-Histopaque density gradient centrifugation and cryopreserved in liquid nitrogen vapor phase. Analytical flow cytometry was used to check the purity and quantity of each magnetically sorted T cell population. From each sorted fraction, genomic DNA was isolated and quantified by UV absorbance on a Nanodrop 2000c. TCR CDR3 regions were amplified from genomic DNA by multiplex PCR using the deep immunoSEQ assay. For each cell subset, the extracted genomic DNA was distributed evenly across all wells of several immunoSEQ 96-well plates, and each plate served as one replicate. For sorted subsets, each replicate PCR was loaded with around 200 ng genomic DNA, equivalent to 30,000 or so T cell genomes. Purified libraries were measured with a Qubit 3.0 fluorometer, size-checked on a Bioanalyzer 2100, and measured again with the KAPA Library Quantification kit. A separate single-read 150-cycle Illumina NextSeq 550 flow cell was used to sequence each immunoSEQ 96-well plate. Concerning the study's data processing: Because the immunoSEQ output included only junctional sequences and no quality scores, the filtering could not be the same as the filtering used for full-length reads. To assign V/J genes and CDR3, sequences were annotated using PyIR, a Python wrapper for IgBLAST v1.9, with IMGT germline references. Reads were filtered out if the reads had weak V/J assignments (E-value above 1e-6), no CDR3, stop codons, out-of-frame junctions, or ambiguous translated residues. V3J clonotypes were defined as sequences sharing the same inferred V gene, J gene, and CDR3 amino acid sequence. To compute the percentage overlap between repertoires, the number of shared unique clonotypes was divided by the size of the smaller repertoire. Richness of each repertoire was evaluated using RTK rarefaction, the Chao1 estimator, and Recon v2.1 estimates of unobserved clonotypes. OLGA was used to compute generation probabilities for all TCRbeta clonotypes that the gDNA method yielded from four donors. Entries here come from immuneACCESS through TCRdb and include only in-frame sequences with V and J called. Some clones fail to appear in such tables; in the studies checked, an unresolved V gene covers under half of the shortfall, and the cause of the remainder is unknown. That table is the source of V, J and clone size, and D and trimming were worked out from the DNA. The sample data list some 2.3 million clones, and 90% to 95% of these were observed just once. The top ten hold about 0.39% of the sample.

The data derive from a study of shared clonotypes between healthy human individuals (dated by TCRdb to about 2020). Background for the entire study: The cohort comprised a couple of women and a few men aged 18 to 49 years. For each donor, CD4 naive and CD4 memory were each run on three plates, CD8 naive on two plates, and CD8 memory on one plate. The study deeply sequenced blood TCR repertoires of five healthy adults to estimate repertoire size and the extent of clonotype sharing between individuals. Different laboratories and diverse techniques were used to prepare libraries and sequence TCR repertoires, to increase sequencing depth and limit assay-specific biases. Per donor, leukapheresis produced somewhere between about 0.9 and 9.5 billion PBMCs. Broader findings and caveats from the paper: Naive subsets generally had larger estimated clonotype richness than memory subsets. Because the study included only a small number of donors, the genetic and exposure-history diversity represented was limited. Higher generation probabilities were observed for clonotypes shared by all four sorted-subset donors than for non-shared clonotypes. Pairwise subsampling indicated that sequencing depth was expected to affect the degree of clonotype sharing among donors. Across a handful of donors, approximately 5% of naive CD4, more than 3% of naive CD8, about 2.3% of memory CD4, and about 0.4% of memory CD8 clonotypes were shared. Only blood was sampled, and tissue TCR repertoires likely differ from those in blood. Incomplete sequencing was indicated by rarefaction of sorted-subset datasets, despite the large sequencing depth.

The clonotype comes from a man younger than 30 in good health. Some clones in this sample may be carry-over from other donors' samples. The sequencing sample was made of naive CD4+ T cells from PBMCs. The meaning of the sample's cell subset or site label: CD45RA+ positively selected.

The DNA is as follows: TGTGCCAGCAGCTTGTGGGGGCTCAATGAGCAGTTCTTC. Its amino acids are CASSLWGLNEQFF. The chain links TRBV5-6 with TRBJ2-1; the D segment could be TRBD1, given 6 matching bases. The CDR3 contains 13 residues, cysteine and phenylalanine counted. Just CDR3 DNA is preserved here, 39 bases in frame from base 1. The CDR1 and CDR2 encoded by the germline V gene are SGHDT and YYEEEE. Between the V and J ends, shortened by 1 base and 6 bases respectively, the junction contains 8 bases.